The 16 T cell receptor beta chains below all came from one sample that was sequenced in a study of blood T cell repertoires in COVID-19. The protocol was immunoSEQ multiplex PCR, while the TCRdb copy is restricted to in-frame clones and leaves out a portion. The table has approximately 200,000 clones, 87% seen once. Sequenced: PBMCs or T cells enriched from blood (not recorded which). Every receptor here comes from a woman younger than 45 who had recovered from COVID-19.

V is TRBV9 and J is TRBJ2-1; TRBD1 matches at 10 bases. In germline, CDR1 is SGDLS, CDR2 YYNGEE. Unmatched junction bases numbered 7, after V lost 2 bases and J lost 5 bases. CDR3 length: 16 amino acids. The CDR3, as DNA: TGTGCCAGCAGCGTCCAGACCGGGACAGGGGACAATGAGCAGTTCTTC. Amino acids: CASSVQTGTGDNEQFF.

The V and J genes are TRBV3-1 (or the pseudogene TRBV3-2) and TRBJ2-3; the match to TRBD2 covers 8 bases. CDR3 length: 15 amino acids. V shed 4 bases and J 1 base; nucleotides not matched to a gene: 4. CDR1 and CDR2 from the germline V gene are LGHDT and YNNKEL (reference sequence). CDR3 in amino acids: CASSLLAERTDTQYF. The CDR3 nucleotides read TGTGCCAGCAGCCTACTAGCGGAGCGCACAGATACGCAGTATTTT.

This rearrangement joins TRBV18 to TRBJ2-7, with 10 bases fitting TRBD2. The junction had 8 bases not matched to a gene; V was cut back by 6 bases and J by 0 bases. The V gene's germline CDR1 is KGHSH and CDR2 LQKENI. The CDR3 contains 16 residues. The CDR3 spells CASSPVAGGNSYEQYF. DNA for the CDR3: TGTGCCAGCTCTCCTGTAGCGGGGGGCAACTCCTACGAGCAGTACTTC.

J is TRBJ1-1 and V is TRBV6-2 or TRBV6-3; D call uncertain. The germline CDR1 and CDR2 sequences are MNHEY and SVGEGT. Between the trimmed V and J ends, which lost 6 bases and 1 base, there was a span of 9 bases. CDR3 size: 13 residues. The CDR3 here is CASSPEGNTEAFF. The CDR3 nucleotides are TGTGCCAGCAGCCCCGAGGGGAACACTGAAGCTTTCTTT.

A few counts support this clone. The rearrangement links TRBV7-9 to TRBJ2-7; 7 nucleotides match TRBD1. The CDR3 runs to 13 residues. V dropped 6 bases and J dropped 5; count of bases not matched to a gene: 7. Germline V lookup: CDR1 SEHNR, CDR2 FQNEAQ (reference sequence). The CDR3 DNA follows: TGTGCCAGCAGGGAACAGGGGTTCGACGAGCAGTACTTC. It codes for CASREQGFDEQYF.

A single count supports this clone. V is TRBV7-2 and J is TRBJ1-6; 8 nucleotides match TRBD1. This CDR3 region has 15 residues. V shed 1 base, J shed 6 bases, and the junction held 2 bases outside the gene matches. Germline-derived CDR1 and CDR2 are SGHTA and FQGNSA. This chain's CDR3 is CASSLGTGPNSPLHF. Written as DNA, the CDR3 is TGTGCCAGCAGCTTAGGGACAGGGCCTAATTCACCCCTCCACTTT.

The chain's CDR3 is CASSFRPIAENQPQHF. The CDR3 region has the DNA TGCGCCAGCAGCTTTCGGCCCATAGCAGAGAATCAGCCCCAGCATTTT. The gene calls are TRBV5-1 and TRBJ1-5; D not certain. Trimming removed 2 bases from V and 4 bases from J, with 16 bases in between. CDR3 length: 16 amino acids. The germline CDR1 and CDR2 sequences are SGHRS and YFSETQ.

This clone is a singleton in its sample. This chain joins TRBV5-1 and TRBJ1-6; 7 bases line up with TRBD1. Germline trimming cut 2 bases from V and 9 bases from J; bases unmatched to any gene: 8. Germline-derived CDR1 and CDR2 are SGHRS and YFSETQ. The CDR3 has 15 residues. The CDR3 sequence: CASSLADRVSSPLHF. The CDR3 nucleotides are TGCGCCAGCAGCTTAGCAGACAGGGTGAGTTCACCCCTCCACTTT.

The chain uses TRBV4-1 and TRBJ1-2, with D perhaps matching TRBD1 (5 bases). This CDR3 is built from 15 residues. Looked up from germline, CDR1 is MGHRA and CDR2 is YSYEKL. Deletions cut 0 bases from V and 0 bases from J, with 8 bases between. The CDR3 bases are TGCGCCAGCAGCCAAGAACAGACAGCTAACTATGGCTACACCTTC. It is translated as CASSQEQTANYGYTF.

This sequence joins TRBV11-2 and TRBJ1-1; TRBD1 might be the D (5 bases). Germline lookup yields CDR1 SGHAT and CDR2 FQNNGV. Deletions cut 7 bases from V and 2 bases from J, with 11 bases between. The CDR3 has 13 residues. The CDR3 loop is CASTRQTNTEAFF. In nucleotides, the CDR3 is TGTGCCAGCACCCGACAGACCAACACTGAAGCTTTCTTT. The full variable domain, rest sourced from reference TRBV11-2 and TRBJ1-1, is EAGVAQSPRYKIIEKRQSVAFWCNPISGHATLYWYQQILGQGPKLLIQFQNNGVVDDSQLPKDRFSAERLKGVDSTLKIQPAKLEDSAVYLCASTRQTNTEAFFGQGTRLTVV.

This clone was observed a single time. V and J are TRBV5-1 and TRBJ2-3, with D perhaps matching TRBD2 (6 bases). CDR3 length: 16 amino acids. The germline V gene encodes CDR1 SGHRS and CDR2 YFSETQ. The V and J ends lost 3 bases and 0 bases respectively, with 14 bases between them. CDR3 bases: TGCGCCAGCAGCTGGGACGGGACTTCTAGCACAGATACGCAGTATTTT. It encodes CASSWDGTSSTDTQYF. Combining the CDR3 with reference TRBV5-1 and TRBJ2-3 gives the whole variable domain KAGVTQTPRYLIKTRGQQVTLSCSPISGHRSVSWYQQTPGQGLQFLFEYFSETQRNKGNFPGRFSGRQFSNSRSEMNVSTLELGDSALYLCASSWDGTSSTDTQYFGPGTRLTVL.

This clone has just a few counts. V gene TRBV7-9 combines with J gene TRBJ2-3, with D possibly being TRBD2 (5 bases). The CDR3 has 17 amino acids. Germline values: CDR1 SEHNR, CDR2 FQNEAQ (reference sequence). The V end was cut by 0 bases, the J end by 2 bases, with 15 bases between. CDR3 protein: CASSLAPERPLTDTQYF. The CDR3 coding sequence is TGTGCCAGCAGCTTAGCCCCCGAGCGGCCTCTCACAGATACGCAGTATTTT.

As DNA, the CDR3 is TGTGCCAGCAGCCAAGATAAAGGGGCTGAGCAGTTCTTC. Amino acids: CASSQDKGAEQFF. This rearrangement joins TRBV3-1 (or the pseudogene TRBV3-2) to TRBJ2-1; possibly TRBD1 for D (5 bases). Trimming cost V 0 bases and J 9 bases, with 9 bases left between them. CDR1 LGHDT and CDR2 YNNKEL come from the germline V gene (reference sequence). The CDR3 length is 13 residues.

The chain carries TRBV5-1 and TRBJ2-3; 9 bases are a match to TRBD1. The CDR3 totals 16 residues. V shed 4 bases and J 5 bases; nucleotides not matched to a gene: 11. Germline V gene data show CDR1 as SGHRS and CDR2 as YFSETQ. The CDR3 loop reads CASSGMGQGGGDTQYF. The CDR3 coding sequence is TGCGCCAGCAGCGGAATGGGACAGGGAGGTGGAGATACGCAGTATTTT.

CDR3 bases: TGTGCCAGCAGTTGGGGGGGCTCCTACGAGCAGTACTTC. Translating gives CASSWGGSYEQYF. The J gene is TRBJ2-7, the V gene TRBV12-3 or TRBV12-4, with 7 bases that match TRBD2. CDR3 length: 13 residues. V trimming: 4 bases; J trimming: 0 bases; junction bases outside the gene matches: 0.

The chain combines TRBV6-6 with TRBJ1-4; D might be TRBD1 (5 bases). The V gene lost 0 bases and the J gene lost 7 bases, with 12 bases spanning the gap. The CDR3 covers 15 residues. Germline CDR1 and CDR2: MNHNY and SVGAGI (reference sequence). In DNA form, the CDR3 reads TGTGCCAGCAGTTACTCGGGGGGACGCGGTGAAAAACTGTTTTTT. The encoded protein is CASSYSGGRGEKLFF.